This TCR beta chain was sequenced in a study of shared clonotypes between healthy human individuals. Findings of the study overall: Generation probabilities of non-shared clonotypes were lower (relative to those shared by all four donors).

As to this clone: Its target is not known.

Germline CDR1 SGHNT, CDR2 YENEEA. The CDR3 contains 12 residues. Trimming removed 5 bases from V and 4 bases from J, with 8 bases in between. Genomic DNA from each subset was divided evenly over several immunoSEQ plates. Libraries were prepared by immunoSEQ multiplex PCR; TCRdb keeps only in-frame clonotypes and omits some of them. The table has roughly 1,600,000 clones, around 98.5% seen once. The chain combines TRBV11-3 with TRBJ1-2; perhaps TRBD1 as D (5 bases). Sample: naive CD4+ T cells sorted from blood. Specified subset: CD45RA+ positively selected. The clonotype comes from a man aged 30 to 39 in good health. The CDR3 DNA sequence: TGTGCCAGCAGCCCAGACAGCTATGGCTACACCTTC. It translates to CASSPDSYGYTF. Based on the CDR3 plus reference TRBV11-3 and TRBJ1-2, the full variable domain is EAGVVQSPRYKIIEKKQPVAFWCNPISGHNTLYWYLQNLGQGPELLIRYENEEAVDDSQLPKDRFSAERLKGVDSTLKIQPAELGDSAVYLCASSPDSYGYTFGSGTRLTVV.